Listed here are 26 T cell receptor beta chains from one sample, sequenced in a study of identical twins. TCRdb reprocessed the 5' RACE reads with MiXCR, giving one entry per CDR3 protein. The repertoire holds about 890,000 distinct CDR3 sequences, with roughly 12% as singletons. Another study also made use of these data, one on yellow fever vaccine responses in identical twins.

The sample consisted of PBMCs. The receptor source for this set is a woman between 18 and 30 years old in good health.

This clonotype was seen more than once but under ten times. J is TRBJ2-1 and V is TRBV5-1; a possible D gene is TRBD1 (6 bases). Trimming stripped 3 bases from V and 7 bases from J, with 14 bases between. Germline V gives CDR1 SGHRS, CDR2 YFSETQ. The CDR3 is 14 amino acids. The CDR3 is CASSSEIGGNEQFF. CDR3 sequence (DNA): TGCGCCAGCAGCTCCGAGATAGGGGGAAATGAGCAGTTCTTC. Together with reference TRBV5-1 and TRBJ2-1, the CDR3 gives the full variable domain: KAGVTQTPRYLIKTRGQQVTLSCSPISGHRSVSWYQQTPGQGLQFLFEYFSETQRNKGNFPGRFSGRQFSNSRSEMNVSTLELGDSALYLCASSSEIGGNEQFFGPGTRLTVL.

This clonotype was found many times. The chain links TRBV4-1 to TRBJ2-2; 12 positions agree with TRBD2. Per the germline V gene, CDR1 is MGHRA and CDR2 is YSYEKL. After removal of 4 bases from V and 6 bases from J, the junction contained 3 bases not matched to a gene. The CDR3 has 15 residues. CDR3 nucleotides: TGCGCCAGCAGCCCCCCTAGCGGGAGGGCCGGGGAGCTGTTTTTT. Amino acids: CASSPPSGRAGELFF.

There are a few counts of this clonotype. V is TRBV7-9 and J is TRBJ1-2; weak D call: TRBD1 (6 bases). Germline V lookup: CDR1 SEHNR, CDR2 FQNEAQ (reference sequence). The CDR3 has 16 residues. With 2 bases removed from V and 3 bases from J, the gap between germline ends came to 16 bases. The CDR3 sequence is CASSLTGTRLDYGYTF. The CDR3 DNA reads TGTGCCAGCAGCTTAACGGGGACACGCCTTGACTATGGCTACACCTTC.

This clonotype was seen a handful of times. The V and J genes are TRBV10-3 and TRBJ1-3, with D hard to call. Germline V gene lookup returns CDR1 ENHRY and CDR2 SYGVKD. CDR3 length equals 14 residues. Trimming pared 0 bases from V and 4 bases from J, leaving 7 bases between. CDR3 nucleotide sequence: TGTGCCATCAGTGAGTCTGTCAGGGGAAACACCATATATTTT. It translates to CAISESVRGNTIYF.

The sample holds many counts of this clonotype. The gene calls are TRBV12-3 or TRBV12-4 and TRBJ1-3; 8 nucleotides match TRBD1. V gave up 10 bases and J gave up 7 bases; unmatched junction bases: 12. The CDR3 has 14 residues. The CDR3: CATELDRARNTIYF. CDR3 DNA sequence: TGTGCCACCGAACTGGACAGGGCGAGGAACACCATATATTTT.

V usage is TRBV27 and J usage is TRBJ1-6; no clear D. V was shortened by 0 bases and J by 5 bases, with 2 bases between the two germline ends. The CDR3 covers 13 residues. In germline, CDR1 is MNHEY, CDR2 SMNVEV (reference sequence). CDR3 DNA sequence: TGTGCCAGCAGTTTATCGGATAATTCACCCCTCCACTTT. Translation gives CASSLSDNSPLHF.

The sample holds many counts of this clonotype. The chain couples TRBV20-1 to TRBJ2-1; 8 bases map to TRBD2. This CDR3 has 18 residues. The germline CDR1 and CDR2 sequences are DFQATT and SNEGSKA (reference sequence). The V segment lost 1 base and the J segment 2 bases; nucleotides outside the gene matches: 13. CDR3 in amino acids: CSARVFSGGGLPYNEQFF. The CDR3 DNA reads as TGCAGTGCTAGAGTATTCAGCGGGGGCGGTCTCCCCTACAATGAGCAGTTCTTC.

The chain carries TRBV27 and TRBJ2-1, with TRBD1 matching over 7 bases. Trimming cost V 5 bases and J 6 bases; bases outside gene matches: 10. The length of the CDR3 is 15 residues. Germline V gene data show CDR1 as MNHEY and CDR2 as SMNVEV (reference sequence). CDR3 protein: CASSPDRVLGNEQFF. In DNA form, the CDR3 reads TGTGCCAGCAGTCCCGACAGGGTTCTGGGCAATGAGCAGTTCTTC.

The chain joins TRBV3-1 to TRBJ2-5, with D unresolved. The germline gives CDR1 LGHDT, CDR2 YNNKEL (reference sequence). The CDR3 sequence is 14 residues long. V lost 0 bases to trimming and J lost 4 bases, with 9 bases between them. The CDR3 protein is CASSQDSEGETQYF. The DNA of the CDR3 is TGTGCCAGCAGCCAAGATTCTGAAGGAGAGACCCAGTACTTC.

This clonotype was counted a few times. The J gene is TRBJ2-1, the V gene TRBV5-6, with D possibly TRBD1 on 6 matching bases. Germline V gene sequence: CDR1 SGHDT, CDR2 YYEEEE. The CDR3 covers 14 residues. V lost 0 bases to trimming and J lost 7 bases, with 11 bases between them. CDR3 loop: CASSLGGRLNEQFF. For the CDR3, the DNA is TGTGCCAGCAGCTTGGGGGGGCGGCTGAATGAGCAGTTCTTC.

The chain combines TRBV20-1 with TRBJ2-1, with no clear D. Trimming pared 0 bases from V and 3 bases from J, leaving 6 bases between. The CDR3 is 13 amino acids. Germline CDR1 reads DFQATT; CDR2 reads SNEGSKA (reference sequence). DNA for the CDR3: TGCAGTGCTAGAGATTTTCGCTACAATGAGCAGTTCTTC. Translated: CSARDFRYNEQFF.

The rearrangement joins TRBV12-3 or TRBV12-4 to TRBJ2-7, with TRBD2 identical over 10 bases. V lost 6 bases and J lost 3; bases outside the gene matches: 14. This CDR3 has 17 amino acids. CDR3 protein: CASSKGIWSGRGYEQYF. The CDR3 nucleotides read TGTGCCAGCAGCAAAGGGATCTGGAGCGGGAGGGGCTACGAGCAGTACTTC.

This chain uses TRBV25-1 with TRBJ2-1; 12 bases agree with TRBD1. Looked up from germline, CDR1 is MGHDK and CDR2 is SYGVNS. The CDR3 consists of 17 residues. V gave up 5 bases and J gave up 8 bases; unmatched junction bases: 13. The CDR3 DNA reads TGTGCCAGCAGTCCCCTGGCATCCGGGACAGGGGGCGATGAGCAGTTCTTC. This sequence encodes CASSPLASGTGGDEQFF. The entire variable domain, with the rest obtained from reference TRBV25-1 and TRBJ2-1, is as follows: EADIYQTPRYLVIGTGKKITLECSQTMGHDKMYWYQQDPGMELHLIHYSYGVNSTEKGDLSSESTVSRIRTEHFPLTLESARPSHTSQYLCASSPLASGTGGDEQFFGPGTRLTVL.

This sequence joins TRBV7-9 and TRBJ2-1, with 15 bases aligning to TRBD2. V dropped 4 bases and J dropped 6; count of bases not matched to a gene: 4. The germline gives CDR1 SEHNR, CDR2 FQNEAQ (reference sequence). This CDR3 comprises 16 residues. The CDR3 protein is CASSSGTSGRSNEQFF. The CDR3 DNA follows: TGTGCCAGCAGCTCCGGGACTAGCGGGAGGTCCAATGAGCAGTTCTTC.

This clonotype was seen at least ten times. The rearrangement joins TRBV20-1 to TRBJ1-5; D gene unclear. The germline V gene encodes CDR1 DFQATT and CDR2 SNEGSKA (reference sequence). The V gene lost 0 bases and the J gene lost 8 bases, with 8 bases spanning the gap. The CDR3 has 12 residues. CDR3 residues: CSARDGQEPQHF. CDR3 nucleotide sequence: TGCAGTGCTAGAGATGGGCAGGAGCCCCAGCATTTT.

The chain recombines TRBV6-1 with TRBJ2-2; 10 nucleotides line up with TRBD2. Trimming cost V 1 base and J 6 bases; bases outside gene matches: 8. This CDR3 is built from 17 residues. CDR1 is MNHNS and CDR2 is SASEGT in the germline V gene. In nucleotides, the CDR3 is TGTGCCAGCAGTGAAGAGGCTAGCGGGAGTTTATCCGGGGAGCTGTTTTTT. Translation: CASSEEASGSLSGELFF.

The count of this clonotype is one. The chain employs TRBV5-1 and TRBJ2-2, with D perhaps matching TRBD2 (6 bases). This CDR3 spans 14 amino acids. CDR1 and CDR2 (germline): SGHRS, YFSETQ. Trimming shortened V by 5 bases and J by 6 bases, and 14 bases separated the two germline ends. CDR3 bases: TGCGCCAGCAGAAATGGTACGGGAGCCGGGGAGCTGTTTTTT. Translation gives CASRNGTGAGELFF.

The V gene is TRBV20-1, the J gene TRBJ2-5; 14 bases are a match to TRBD2. Looked up from germline, CDR1 is DFQATT and CDR2 is SNEGSKA (reference sequence). The CDR3 spans 16 residues. The V and J ends lost 3 bases and 3 bases, in that order; junction bases with no gene match: 6. Written as DNA, the CDR3 is TGCAGTGCTAGTCGCCCGGGACTAGCGGGAGAAGAGACCCAGTACTTC. Translated: CSASRPGLAGEETQYF.

This clonotype turned up a few times. V is TRBV20-1 and J is TRBJ2-3; 9 nucleotides align to TRBD1. This CDR3 spans 15 amino acids. The ends lost 4 bases at V and 2 bases at J; junction bases unmatched: 7. CDR1 and CDR2 from the germline V gene are DFQATT and SNEGSKA (reference sequence). In DNA, the CDR3 is TGCAGTGCTAAGGGACAGGGCGGGGACACAGATACGCAGTATTTT. Its protein is CSAKGQGGDTDTQYF.

The chain employs TRBV6-2 or TRBV6-3 and TRBJ2-2, with TRBD1 matching 8 bases. Germline V CDR1 and CDR2: MNHEY, SVGEGT. The CDR3 contains 16 residues. The V gene end was trimmed by 6 bases and the J gene end by 2 bases; junction bases not matched to a gene: 8. The CDR3 DNA reads TGTGCCAGCAGGCAGAGACAGGGGTTTAACACCGGGGAGCTGTTTTTT. This encodes CASRQRQGFNTGELFF.

The CDR3 spells CASSTYTANYGYTF. CDR3 DNA sequence: TGTGCCAGCAGCACCTACACAGCTAACTATGGCTACACCTTC. The V gene is TRBV7-9, the J gene TRBJ1-2; no definite D call. The V gene's germline CDR1 is SEHNR and CDR2 FQNEAQ (reference sequence). This CDR3 comprises 14 residues. The germline V and J ends were trimmed by 5 bases and 0 bases, with 10 bases remaining between them. The entire variable domain, with the rest obtained from reference TRBV7-9 and TRBJ1-2, is as follows: DTGVSQNPRHKITKRGQNVTFRCDPISEHNRLYWYRQTLGQGPEFLTYFQNEAQLEKSRLLSDRFSAERPKGSFSTLEIQRTEQGDSAMYLCASSTYTANYGYTFGSGTRLTVV.

V gene TRBV10-1 combines with J gene TRBJ2-2, with D unresolved. The length of the CDR3 is 17 residues. V was trimmed by 2 bases and J by 3 bases, leaving 16 bases between them. Germline V CDR1 and CDR2: WNHNN, SYGVQD (reference sequence). The CDR3 bases are TGCGCCAGCAGTGAGGGCCCCGGAGTTGCTTACACCGGGGAGCTGTTTTTT. This codes for CASSEGPGVAYTGELFF.

This chain joins TRBV12-3 or TRBV12-4 and TRBJ1-5; 8 positions match TRBD1. Trimming removed 2 bases from V and 6 bases from J; junction bases left unmatched: 12. CDR3 length equals 17 residues. The CDR3 nucleotides are TGTGCCAGCAGTTTAATAAGGTCCAGGGGGCGCGGTCAGCCCCAGCATTTT. This codes for CASSLIRSRGRGQPQHF.

This clonotype was seen repeatedly, ten times or more. The V call is TRBV6-5, the J call TRBJ1-2, with TRBD1 matching 7 bases. Losses at the gene ends were 2 bases for V and 2 bases for J; bases not matched to a gene: 2. The CDR3 is 14 residues long. Germline loops: CDR1 MNHEY, CDR2 SVGAGI. CDR3 protein: CASSYGRGNYGYTF. CDR3 DNA: TGTGCCAGCAGTTACGGCAGGGGGAACTATGGCTACACCTTC.

V is TRBV27 and J is TRBJ2-3, with D possibly TRBD2 on 5 matching bases. V shed 4 bases and J shed 6 bases, with 11 bases lying between them. The CDR3 contains 13 residues. Germline V lookup: CDR1 MNHEY, CDR2 SMNVEV (reference sequence). CDR3 DNA: TGTGCCAGCAGTTCCCGGCAGCGGGATACGCAGTATTTT. As protein: CASSSRQRDTQYF.

The genes are TRBV11-3 and TRBJ1-1, with TRBD1 as a possible D gene (5 bases). The CDR3 has 15 amino acids. V was shortened by 0 bases and J by 4 bases, with 12 bases between the two germline ends. Per germline, CDR1 SGHNT and CDR2 YENEEA. This CDR3 reads CASSLDGGTGTEAFF. The CDR3 bases are TGTGCCAGCAGCTTAGACGGGGGGACCGGCACTGAAGCTTTCTTT.